The rows below give T cell receptor beta chains drawn from one sample of a study of blood T cell repertoires in COVID-19. The data were produced by immunoSEQ multiplex PCR, yet TCRdb's version contains in-frame clones alone and is incomplete. The sample includes over 60,000 clones, 82% of them seen just once. Sequencing was done on a sample of peripheral blood. These receptors came from a human donor in a cohort sampled during active COVID-19. Each CDR3 is given with its conserved first and last residue. The D gene is left open where the match is weak. Not every row has a clone size; where given, it reads once, few, many or a size class.

j_call	v_call	d_call	cdr3_length	clone_size	cdr3_nt	cdr3_aa
TRBJ2-7	TRBV7-2	TRBD1	16	-	TGTGCCAGCAGCCTGTCCGCGGGACAGGGTTCCCACGAGCAGTACTTC	CASSLSAGQGSHEQYF
TRBJ2-3	TRBV11-3	-	14	-	TGTGCCAGCAGCAAACTAAGCCGCACAGATACGCAGTATTTT	CASSKLSRTDTQYF
TRBJ2-7	TRBV3-1/TRBV3-2	-	13	-	TGTGCCAGCAGCCAGTCTCCAGGGAACGAGCAGTACTTC	CASSQSPGNEQYF
TRBJ1-2	TRBV5-5	TRBD1	16	-	TGTGCCAGCAGCTTGGAAGGGACAGACGGCCCGTATGGCTACACCTTC	CASSLEGTDGPYGYTF
TRBJ1-1	TRBV19	-	14	-	TGTGCCAGTAGTAACCTACAGGGTAACGCTGAAGCTTTCTTT	CASSNLQGNAEAFF
TRBJ2-1	TRBV13	-	14	-	TGTGCCAGCAGCCCCCGGCTAGGATCCAATGAGCAGTTCTTC	CASSPRLGSNEQFF
TRBJ1-3	TRBV5-6	-	14	-	TGTGCCAGCAGCTCCTTTGGGCTTGGAAACACCATATATTTT	CASSSFGLGNTIYF
TRBJ1-2	TRBV18	-	16	-	TGTGCCAGCTCACCCCCCTCCAGGGCCCTAGGCTATGGCTACACCTTC	CASSPPSRALGYGYTF
TRBJ2-3	TRBV6-5	-	16	-	TGTGCCAGCAGTTCTAGCATAGCGGCTAGCACAGATACGCAGTATTTT	CASSSSIAASTDTQYF
TRBJ2-3	TRBV6-1	TRBD2	18	-	TGTGCCAGCAGTGAAGGGTTACGACTAGCGGGGGGGCCTGATACGCAGTATTTT	CASSEGLRLAGGPDTQYF
TRBJ1-5	TRBV18	-	17	-	TGTGCCAGCTCACCGGCGGTGATTCGGAATAGCAATCAGCCCCAGCATTTT	CASSPAVIRNSNQPQHF
TRBJ1-3	TRBV7-2	-	13	-	TGTGCCAGCAGCTTAGTGTACGGGAACACCATATATTTT	CASSLVYGNTIYF
TRBJ1-2	TRBV7-9	-	15	-	TGTGCCAGCAGCCAAATGATTACAGGGTTCTATGGCTACACCTTC	CASSQMITGFYGYTF
TRBJ2-5	TRBV5-6	TRBD2	16	-	TGTGCCAGCAGTTCCGTAGCGGGGGGAGGAAGGGAGACCCAGTACTTC	CASSSVAGGGRETQYF
TRBJ1-5	TRBV7-8	-	14	-	TGTGCCAGCAGCTTAGTGGGGGGGACCCAGCCCCAGCATTTT	CASSLVGGTQPQHF
TRBJ2-6	TRBV29-1	-	15	-	TGCAGCGTTGAAGATCCAGGGGCCGGGGCCAACGTCCTGACTTTC	CSVEDPGAGANVLTF
TRBJ2-7	TRBV9	TRBD1	16	few	TGTGCCAGCAGCGACGTACCGACAGGGGCTACCTACGAGCAGTACTTC	CASSDVPTGATYEQYF
TRBJ1-6	TRBV9	TRBD1	16	-	TGTGCCAGCAGCCCCGGCGGGACAGGTCGATATTCACCCCTCCACTTT	CASSPGGTGRYSPLHF
TRBJ1-4	TRBV10-3	TRBD1	12	-	TGTGCCATAGGACAGGCTAATGAAAAACTGTTTTTT	CAIGQANEKLFF
TRBJ2-3	TRBV20-1	TRBD2	11	-	TGCAGTGCTAAGAGCGGGGGGCGGCAGTATTTT	CSAKSGGRQYF
TRBJ1-3	TRBV9	TRBD1	15	-	TGTGCCAGCAGCGTGTCCGGGACAGCCGGAAACACCATATATTTT	CASSVSGTAGNTIYF
TRBJ2-5	TRBV3-1/TRBV3-2	-	12	once	TGTGCCAGCAGCAGGGGCCTGGAGACCCAGTACTTC	CASSRGLETQYF
TRBJ1-1	TRBV3-1/TRBV3-2	-	14	once	TGTGCCAGCAGCCAAGTAGGAGGGGCTGGTGAAGCTTTCTTT	CASSQVGGAGEAFF
TRBJ1-6	TRBV4-1	-	15	few	TGCGCCAGCAGCCAAGAAGCTTCTAGGCAGTCACCCCTCCACTTT	CASSQEASRQSPLHF
TRBJ1-5	TRBV15	-	14	-	TGTGCCACCAATTTAACCAGGAAAACCTCGCCCCAGCATTTT	CATNLTRKTSPQHF
TRBJ2-7	TRBV5-6	-	14	-	TGTGCCAGCAGCTTGGCCGGTGCGGTTTACGAGCAGTACTTC	CASSLAGAVYEQYF
TRBJ2-3	TRBV2	TRBD2	14	-	TGTGCCAGCAGAACTAGCGGGGGGGCTGATACGCAGTATTTT	CASRTSGGADTQYF